Below, 17 T cell receptor beta chains from the same sample are listed, as sequenced in a study of cytotoxic CD8 clonotypes in ibrutinib-treated CLL. Produced via immunoSEQ multiplex PCR; TCRdb's table is partial and in-frame only. The sample has nearly 300,000 clones, 70% to 80% seen once. The material was PBMCs, obtained at disease progression, from a patient treated with ibrutinib. The receptors derive from a human donor with chronic lymphocytic leukemia.

V is TRBV9 and J is TRBJ2-1, with TRBD1 matching over 8 bases. Germline CDR1 SGDLS, CDR2 YYNGEE. CDR3 length: 15 residues. V was pared by 0 bases and J by 10 bases, with 9 bases of the junction left unmatched. CDR3 in amino acids: CASSVADLDRDEQFF. CDR3 nucleotides: TGTGCCAGCAGCGTAGCGGATTTGGACAGGGACGAGCAGTTCTTC.

This clone came up a few times. The V and J genes are TRBV7-9 and TRBJ1-5; the D gene is possibly TRBD1 (6 bases). Trimming cost V 5 bases and J 4 bases, with 9 bases left between them. Germline CDR1 SEHNR, CDR2 FQNEAQ (reference sequence). The length of the CDR3 is 13 residues. The CDR3 is CASSGTPNQPQHF. CDR3 coding DNA: TGTGCCAGCAGCGGGACACCTAATCAGCCCCAGCATTTT.

This chain connects TRBV6-6 to TRBJ2-5; D is perhaps TRBD1 (6 bases). The CDR3 is 14 amino acids. Germline assignment: CDR1 MNHNY and CDR2 SVGAGI (reference sequence). The germline V and J ends were trimmed by 6 bases and 5 bases, with 16 bases remaining between them. CDR3 protein: CASSFSGARETQYF. CDR3 in DNA: TGTGCCAGCAGCTTTTCAGGGGCGAGGGAGACCCAGTACTTC.

The gene calls are TRBV5-1 and TRBJ2-3; D gene ambiguous. Trimming shortened V by 1 base and J by 0 bases, and 12 bases separated the two germline ends. The CDR3 is 16 amino acids. The V gene's germline CDR1 is SGHRS and CDR2 YFSETQ. The CDR3 reads CASSLFAAASTDTQYF. CDR3 coding DNA: TGCGCCAGCAGCTTGTTCGCGGCAGCTAGCACAGATACGCAGTATTTT.

The genes are TRBV9 and TRBJ1-2; D is undetermined. With 4 bases removed from V and 3 bases from J, the gap between germline ends came to 7 bases. Germline V gene lookup returns CDR1 SGDLS and CDR2 YYNGEE. There are 12 residues in the CDR3. The chain's CDR3 is CASSSGHYGYTF. The CDR3 bases are TGTGCCAGCAGCTCAGGCCACTATGGCTACACCTTC.

The chain is built from TRBV2 and TRBJ2-7; TRBD1 aligns across 9 bases. J gave up 2 bases and V 5 bases, and 7 bases lay outside the gene matches. The CDR3 is made up of 15 amino acids. Looked up from germline, CDR1 is SNHLY and CDR2 is FYNNEI. The CDR3: CASSSPGQGTYEQYF. CDR3 nucleotides: TGTGCCAGCAGTAGTCCGGGACAGGGTACCTACGAGCAGTACTTC.

The chain couples TRBV5-1 to TRBJ1-1; TRBD1 agrees at 8 bases. The CDR3 is made up of 15 amino acids. Germline V lookup: CDR1 SGHRS, CDR2 YFSETQ. The J segment lost 1 base and the V segment lost 4 bases, leaving 6 bases of the junction unmatched. The CDR3 coding sequence is TGCGCCAGCAGCCCAGGGGACAGGCGGAACACTGAAGCTTTCTTT. This gives the protein CASSPGDRRNTEAFF.

The rearrangement uses TRBV6-5 and TRBJ2-7, with 10 positions matching TRBD1. This CDR3 is 13 amino acids long. Losses at the gene ends were 8 bases for V and 4 bases for J; bases not matched to a gene: 5. Looked up from germline, CDR1 is MNHEY and CDR2 is SVGAGI. The CDR3 DNA follows: TGTGCCAGCCACGGGACAGGGGAATACGAGCAGTACTTC. Amino acid sequence: CASHGTGEYEQYF.

V and J are TRBV5-1 and TRBJ2-7, with TRBD2 as a possible D gene (5 bases). Germline V CDR1 and CDR2: SGHRS, YFSETQ. The CDR3 runs 15 residues. V was trimmed by 2 bases and J by 2 bases, leaving 14 bases between them. The CDR3 nucleotides are TGCGCCAGCAGCTTAGGCTCGGGAAGGACCTACGAGCAGTACTTC. Amino acid sequence: CASSLGSGRTYEQYF.

In nucleotides, the CDR3 is TGTGCCTGGACGGCCGGGGGATGGTACGAGCAGTACTTC. As protein: CAWTAGGWYEQYF. This chain links TRBV30 with TRBJ2-7, with TRBD2 as a possible D gene (6 bases). The CDR3 runs 13 residues. Germline values: CDR1 GTSNPN, CDR2 SVGIG (reference sequence). V was clipped by 4 bases and J by 4 bases, with 14 bases between them.

The V gene is TRBV4-1, the J gene TRBJ1-2; TRBD1 might be the D (5 bases). The CDR3 runs 14 residues. The V gene lost 4 bases and the J gene lost 0 bases, with 9 bases spanning the gap. Germline V gene lookup returns CDR1 MGHRA and CDR2 YSYEKL. This CDR3 reads CASSPPTANYGYTF. The CDR3 region has the DNA TGCGCCAGCAGCCCCCCGACAGCTAACTATGGCTACACCTTC.

This rearrangement joins TRBV9 to TRBJ2-7; D not resolved. This CDR3 is 15 amino acids long. Germline V gene sequence: CDR1 SGDLS, CDR2 YYNGEE. V lost 0 bases, J lost 2 bases, and 12 bases lay in between. As DNA, the CDR3 is TGTGCCAGCAGCGTAGGGGCCAAATTTACCTACGAGCAGTACTTC. This sequence encodes CASSVGAKFTYEQYF.

V gene TRBV13 combines with J gene TRBJ1-2; D gene ambiguous. The CDR3 contains 15 residues. Germline CDR1 is PRHDT and CDR2 is FYEKMQ (reference sequence). Trimming removed 5 bases at V and 1 base at J, with 14 bases between. CDR3 residues: CASSLSRAVNYGYTF. The DNA of the CDR3 is TGTGCCAGCAGCCTTAGTCGGGCCGTTAACTATGGCTACACCTTC.

The chain joins TRBV9 to TRBJ1-2; D unclear. This CDR3 has 15 amino acids. Trimming pared 0 bases from V and 4 bases from J, leaving 13 bases between. Germline-derived CDR1 and CDR2 are SGDLS and YYNGEE. The CDR3 sequence: CASSVGAGRFYGYTF. CDR3 nucleotide sequence: TGTGCCAGCAGCGTAGGCGCGGGTCGCTTCTATGGCTACACCTTC. The variable domain in full, with the rest retrieved from reference TRBV9 and TRBJ1-2, is DSGVTQTPKHLITATGQRVTLRCSPRSGDLSVYWYQQSLDQGLQFLIQYYNGEERAKGNILERFSAQQFPDLHSELNLSSLELGDSALYFCASSVGAGRFYGYTFGSGTRLTVV.

This rearrangement joins TRBV13 to TRBJ2-3, with a weak D call TRBD2 (5 bases). The CDR3 covers 13 residues. V gave up 6 bases and J gave up 5 bases, with 12 bases separating them. CDR1 is PRHDT, CDR2 FYEKMQ, per germline (reference sequence). The CDR3 loop is CASSHNAGDTQYF. The CDR3 nucleotides read TGTGCCAGCAGTCACAATGCGGGAGATACGCAGTATTTT.

The CDR3: CSVYGQGNYGYTF. The DNA for the CDR3 is TGCAGCGTTTATGGACAGGGAAACTATGGCTACACCTTC. The V gene is TRBV29-1, the J gene TRBJ1-2; 8 bases are a match to TRBD1. Germline trimming cut 5 bases from V and 2 bases from J; bases unmatched to any gene: 4. Germline V gene data show CDR1 as SQVTM and CDR2 as ANQGSEA. CDR3 length equals 13 residues.

This chain uses TRBV4-3 with TRBJ1-6; a possible D gene is TRBD1 (6 bases). The germline V gene encodes CDR1 LGHNA and CDR2 YSLEER. The CDR3 length is 15 residues. V shed 4 bases and J shed 8 bases, with 15 bases lying between them. CDR3 in amino acids: CASSRGRQVDSPLHF. The CDR3 DNA reads as TGCGCCAGCAGCCGGGGCCGACAGGTGGATTCACCCCTCCACTTT.